This T cell receptor (beta chain) was sequenced in a study of T cell responses to AZD1222 COVID-19 vaccine. With 7 bases removed from V and 0 bases from J, the gap between germline ends came to 12 bases. The CDR3 covers 14 residues. Germline V CDR1 and CDR2: SEHNR, FQNEAQ (reference sequence). Pooling of second doses given at about 4 or about 12 weeks was done. Study-wide findings and caveats: Spike-specific TCR breadth and depth went up after people got two AZD1222 doses.

TCRdb keeps only in-frame clones here, not all; method: immunoSEQ multiplex PCR. The table includes fewer than 120,000 clones, around 90% detected once. As concerns this clone: What it recognizes is unknown.

The chain has TRBV7-9 and TRBJ1-2; D is unclear. The sample in question was peripheral blood, obtained 28 days after the second AZD1222 dose. The receptor was derived from an adult who received the AZD1222 COVID-19 vaccine. The CDR3 nucleotides are TGTGCCAGCACCCCGGACGTATCTAACTATGGCTACACCTTC. Its translation: CASTPDVSNYGYTF.